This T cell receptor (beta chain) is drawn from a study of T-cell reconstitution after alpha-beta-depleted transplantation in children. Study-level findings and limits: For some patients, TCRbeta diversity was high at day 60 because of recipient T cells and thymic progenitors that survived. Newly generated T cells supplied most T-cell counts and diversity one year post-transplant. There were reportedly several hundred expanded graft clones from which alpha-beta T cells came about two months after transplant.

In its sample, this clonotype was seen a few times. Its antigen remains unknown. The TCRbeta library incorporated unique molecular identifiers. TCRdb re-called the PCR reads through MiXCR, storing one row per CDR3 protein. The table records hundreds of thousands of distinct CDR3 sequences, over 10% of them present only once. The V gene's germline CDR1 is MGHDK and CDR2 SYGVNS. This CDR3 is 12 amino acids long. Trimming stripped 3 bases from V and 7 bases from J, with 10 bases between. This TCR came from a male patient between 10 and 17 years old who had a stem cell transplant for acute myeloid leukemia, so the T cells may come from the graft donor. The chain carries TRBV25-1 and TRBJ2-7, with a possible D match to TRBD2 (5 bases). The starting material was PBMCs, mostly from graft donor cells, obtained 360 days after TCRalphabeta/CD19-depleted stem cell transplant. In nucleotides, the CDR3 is TGTGCCAGCAGTGAGCAACTAGGGGAGCAGTACTTC. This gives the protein CASSEQLGEQYF.